This T cell receptor beta chain was recovered during a study of shared clonotypes between healthy human individuals. Study-wide points: Roughly 5% of naive CD4 clonotypes were common to a few donors. Sampling included only blood; tissue repertoires likely differ.

Researchers ran the assay at a deep level. Some clones are missing from TCRdb's copy, which holds only in-frame ones; the method was immunoSEQ multiplex PCR. The table records around 1,900,000 clones, approximately 92% of them present only once. The naive CD8 subset, CD45RO-negative cells positively selected for CCR7, excluded terminally differentiated effector memory CD45RA+ cells. Healthy and HIV-negative, the adult donors had no recent acute infections or vaccinations. Comments on this clone: The antigen remains unidentified.

This sequence was found in a man in his late teens or twenties in good health. Some clones in this sample may be carry-over from other donors' samples. Sequenced material: naive CD8+ T cells from PBMCs.

The DNA of the CDR3 is TGTGCCAGCAGTAAAGGACGGGGATCTGAAGCTTTCTTT. Translation gives CASSKGRGSEAFF. The rearrangement links TRBV27 to TRBJ1-1; D remains unclear. V was shortened by 5 bases and J by 6 bases, with 13 bases between the two germline ends. The V gene's germline CDR1 is MNHEY and CDR2 SMNVEV (reference sequence). This CDR3 has 13 residues.